These 30 T cell receptor beta chains were all obtained from the same sample, sequenced in a study of blood T cell repertoires in COVID-19. The assay was immunoSEQ multiplex PCR, and TCRdb's table has in-frame clones only and misses some. The sample contains under 45,000 clones, approximately 88% of which appear only once. Sequencing was carried out using peripheral blood. These receptors were obtained from a human donor in a cohort sampled during active COVID-19.

This sequence joins TRBV5-4 and TRBJ2-3; 14 nucleotides line up with TRBD2. V trimming: 4 bases; J trimming: 4 bases; junction bases outside the gene matches: 5. Germline-derived CDR1 and CDR2 are SGHNT and YYREEE (reference sequence). There are 16 residues in the CDR3. DNA of the CDR3: TGTGCCAGCAGCGGGACTAGCGGGAGAAAGGCAGATACGCAGTATTTT. Its translation: CASSGTSGRKADTQYF.

This clone showed up just once. The chain's CDR3 is CAWSPGGAGADTQYF. The CDR3, as DNA: TGTGCCTGGAGTCCGGGAGGAGCGGGAGCAGATACGCAGTATTTT. V gene TRBV30 combines with J gene TRBJ2-3, with 8 bases identical to TRBD2. The CDR3 loop spans 15 amino acids. CDR1 is GTSNPN, CDR2 SVGIG, per germline (reference sequence). V dropped 2 bases and J dropped 4; count of bases not matched to a gene: 8. The whole variable domain, filled in from reference TRBV30 and TRBJ2-3, reads SQTIHQWPATLVQPVGSPLSLECTVEGTSNPNLYWYRQAAGRGLQLLFYSVGIGQISSEVPQNLSASRPQDRQFILSSKKLLLSDSGFYLCAWSPGGAGADTQYFGPGTRLTVL.

The chain employs TRBV5-4 and TRBJ1-1; no clear D. V was pared by 6 bases and J by 4 bases, with 16 bases between. CDR3 length: 14 amino acids. CDR1 is SGHNT and CDR2 is YYREEE in the germline V gene (reference sequence). The CDR3 loop reads CASTPPSGSTEAFF. Written as DNA, the CDR3 is TGTGCCAGCACTCCCCCCTCGGGGAGCACTGAAGCTTTCTTT.

This clone was found once. This sequence joins TRBV7-2 and TRBJ2-1; unclear D gene. V gave up 5 bases and J gave up 0 bases, with 14 bases separating them. The CDR3 loop spans 16 amino acids. The germline V gene encodes CDR1 SGHTA and CDR2 FQGNSA. CDR3 residues: CASSHQAFSSYNEQFF. DNA of the CDR3: TGTGCCAGCAGCCATCAAGCGTTCAGCTCCTACAATGAGCAGTTCTTC.

J is TRBJ1-6 and V is TRBV2, with TRBD1 identical over 9 bases. The V and J ends lost 4 bases and 7 bases, in that order; junction bases with no gene match: 11. This CDR3 is built from 17 residues. Germline lookup yields CDR1 SNHLY and CDR2 FYNNEI. The CDR3 loop reads CASSGGQGFFRNSPLHF. Written as DNA, the CDR3 is TGTGCCAGCAGTGGGGGACAGGGTTTCTTTAGGAATTCACCCCTCCACTTT.

J is TRBJ2-7 and V is TRBV6-6, with 7 bases fitting TRBD1. The CDR3 is 15 amino acids. After removal of 7 bases from V and 2 bases from J, the junction contained 11 bases not matched to a gene. Germline CDR1 is MNHNY and CDR2 is SVGAGI (reference sequence). CDR3 region: CASNYKGQATYEQYF. The CDR3 DNA reads TGTGCCAGCAACTACAAAGGACAGGCGACCTACGAGCAGTACTTC.

The rearrangement uses TRBV7-2 and TRBJ2-7, with 10 bases that match TRBD1. The CDR3 loop spans 17 amino acids. Per the germline V gene, CDR1 is SGHTA and CDR2 is FQGNSA. Trimming cost V 0 bases and J 3 bases; bases outside gene matches: 8. The DNA of the CDR3 is TGTGCCAGCAGCTTAGCTCGAATCGGGACAGGGGTCTACGAGCAGTACTTC. Amino acids: CASSLARIGTGVYEQYF.

Here the CDR3 reads CASSPLRTGDTGELFF. The CDR3 region has the DNA TGTGCCAGCAGCCCCCTCCGGACAGGGGACACCGGGGAGCTGTTTTTT. The V and J genes are TRBV7-2 and TRBJ2-2; 9 bases match TRBD1. V lost 5 bases to trimming and J lost 3 bases; unmatched junction nucleotides: 7. This CDR3 comprises 16 residues. Germline V gene sequence: CDR1 SGHTA, CDR2 FQGNSA.

A remark on this clone: A read error may produce the germline difference seen at one junction end. V is TRBV3-1 (or the pseudogene TRBV3-2) and J is TRBJ2-5, with D tentatively TRBD1 (6 bases). The CDR3 sequence is 12 residues long. Germline CDR1 is LGHDT and CDR2 is YNNKEL (reference sequence). DNA of the CDR3: TGTGCCAGCAGCCAAGGGGGGCAGGCGAGGCACTTC. Translating it yields CASSQGGQARHF.

This chain links TRBV4-1 with TRBJ1-2; D is possibly TRBD1 (6 bases). The CDR3 consists of 13 residues. Germline CDR1 is MGHRA and CDR2 is YSYEKL. V lost 4 bases and J 7 bases, leaving 13 bases between the germline ends. As DNA, the CDR3 is TGCGCCAGCAGCCTCAATCCAGGGGTTGGCTACACCTTC. Its translation is CASSLNPGVGYTF.

The rearrangement uses TRBV6-6 and TRBJ1-5; possibly TRBD1 for D (5 bases). Trimming took 4 bases from V and 1 from J, leaving 8 bases between them. The CDR3 spans 14 residues. From germline, CDR1 is MNHNY and CDR2 SVGAGI (reference sequence). The CDR3, as DNA: TGTGCCAGCAGTTGGGGGGGGAGCAATCAGCCCCAGCATTTT. Translation: CASSWGGSNQPQHF.

The chain is built from TRBV28 and TRBJ1-4, with TRBD1 as a possible D gene (6 bases). The CDR3 consists of 15 residues. Germline CDR1 and CDR2: MDHEN and SYDVKM. V was trimmed by 3 bases and J by 3 bases, leaving 11 bases between them. DNA for the CDR3: TGTGCCAGCAGTTTCCTCCAGGGGTCTAATGAAAAACTGTTTTTT. Residues: CASSFLQGSNEKLFF.

The rearrangement joins TRBV2 to TRBJ1-1; the D gene is possibly TRBD1 (6 bases). CDR1 and CDR2 from the germline V gene are SNHLY and FYNNEI. The CDR3 is 14 amino acids. V gave up 6 bases and J gave up 4 bases, with 15 bases separating them. In DNA, the CDR3 is TGTGCCAGCAGCAATGACAGGTTTTCCACTGAAGCTTTCTTT. The encoded protein is CASSNDRFSTEAFF.

V usage is TRBV6-2 or TRBV6-3 and J usage is TRBJ2-2; weak D call: TRBD2 (7 bases). The V and J ends lost 6 bases and 0 bases respectively, with 11 bases between them. Germline CDR1 and CDR2: MNHEY and SVGEGT. This CDR3 spans 15 amino acids. The DNA of the CDR3 is TGTGCCAGCAGCCTAGGGGGGGCGAACACCGGGGAGCTGTTTTTT. Translating it yields CASSLGGANTGELFF.

The V call is TRBV19, the J call TRBJ2-5; D not certain. Germline V gene lookup returns CDR1 LNHDA and CDR2 SQIVND (reference sequence). The V end was cut by 3 bases, the J end by 8 bases, with 13 bases between. The CDR3 runs to 13 residues. CDR3 in DNA: TGTGCCAGTAGTATGAGCCTAAGCCACACCCAGTACTTC. Protein: CASSMSLSHTQYF.

V and J are TRBV15 and TRBJ1-1; a possible D gene is TRBD1 (6 bases). Trimming removed 1 base at V and 8 bases at J, with 11 bases between. CDR3 length: 13 amino acids. Looked up from germline, CDR1 is LNHNV and CDR2 is YYDKDF (reference sequence). The CDR3 here is CATSRGGRGEAFF. The CDR3 bases are TGTGCCACCAGCAGAGGGGGCAGGGGAGAAGCTTTCTTT.

The chain combines TRBV5-4 with TRBJ2-7; D ambiguous. CDR1 is SGHNT, CDR2 YYREEE, per germline (reference sequence). The CDR3 loop spans 13 amino acids. V gave up 2 bases and J gave up 3 bases, with 9 bases separating them. As DNA, the CDR3 is TGTGCCAGCAGCTTTGGGCAGTTCTACGAGCAGTACTTC. The encoded protein is CASSFGQFYEQYF.

The rearrangement joins TRBV27 to TRBJ2-7, with a weak D call TRBD2 (6 bases). Trimming pared 5 bases from V and 6 bases from J, leaving 14 bases between. This CDR3 is built from 13 residues. CDR1 and CDR2 from the germline V gene are MNHEY and SMNVEV (reference sequence). CDR3 DNA sequence: TGTGCCAGCAGTCCCGTGACGGGAGTCGAGCAGTACTTC. This encodes CASSPVTGVEQYF.

V is TRBV3-1 (or the pseudogene TRBV3-2) and J is TRBJ1-6; TRBD1 matches at 10 bases. V lost 8 bases to trimming and J lost 9 bases; unmatched junction nucleotides: 4. The CDR3 has 13 residues. The germline gives CDR1 LGHDT, CDR2 YNNKEL (reference sequence). The CDR3 nucleotides are TGTGCCAGCCGGGACAGGGGAATTTCACCCCTCCACTTT. This translates into CASRDRGISPLHF.

The chain uses TRBV19 and TRBJ1-3; D possibly corresponds to TRBD1 (5 bases). CDR1 and CDR2 from the germline V gene are LNHDA and SQIVND (reference sequence). The V end lost 4 bases, the J end lost 1 base, and 8 bases lay between the germline ends. The CDR3 is made up of 14 amino acids. The CDR3, as DNA: TGTGCCAGTAGTAGTCAGGGTTCTGGAAACACCATATATTTT. Translation gives CASSSQGSGNTIYF.

The count of this clone is one. J is TRBJ2-1 and V is TRBV30; 8 positions agree with TRBD2. Germline values: CDR1 GTSNPN, CDR2 SVGIG (reference sequence). The CDR3 sequence is 13 residues long. The junction had 4 bases not matched to a gene; V was cut back by 2 bases and J by 7 bases. The CDR3 coding sequence is TGTGCCTGGAGTAGCGGGAGTGGGAATGAGCAGTTCTTC. Its translation is CAWSSGSGNEQFF.

This chain connects TRBV4-2 to TRBJ1-2; unclear D gene. Germline V gives CDR1 LGHNA, CDR2 YNFKEQ. The length of the CDR3 is 14 residues. Trimming pared 0 bases from V and 4 bases from J, leaving 9 bases between. Here the CDR3 DNA reads TGTGCCAGCAGCCAAGATGAAGAGGTCTATGGCTACACCTTC. It yields the protein CASSQDEEVYGYTF.

The J gene is TRBJ1-1, the V gene TRBV5-8, with 7 bases that match TRBD1. This CDR3 comprises 17 residues. Germline CDR1 SGHTS, CDR2 YDEGEE. The junction had 18 bases not matched to a gene; V was cut back by 2 bases and J by 8 bases. In nucleotides, the CDR3 is TGTGCCAGCAGCTTACAAATTTTACGGGACAGCCCAACCGAAGCTTTCTTT. It translates to CASSLQILRDSPTEAFF.

The gene calls are TRBV7-6 and TRBJ1-2, with no clear D. Germline lookup yields CDR1 SGHVS and CDR2 FNYEAQ. V lost 8 bases, J lost 4 bases, and 14 bases lay in between. There are 13 residues in the CDR3. The CDR3 DNA reads as TGTGCCAGCTCCCGGTCAGGAATCTATGGCTACACCTTC. This translates into CASSRSGIYGYTF.

This clone was seen a single time. The V and J genes are TRBV27 and TRBJ1-1, with D possibly TRBD1 on 6 matching bases. CDR3 length: 13 residues. V gave up 3 bases and J gave up 5 bases, with 10 bases separating them. CDR1 and CDR2 from the germline V gene are MNHEY and SMNVEV (reference sequence). CDR3 region: CASSLAGVTEAFF. The DNA of the CDR3 is TGTGCCAGCAGTTTGGCAGGGGTGACTGAAGCTTTCTTT.

V gene TRBV9 combines with J gene TRBJ1-6; 8 bases line up with TRBD1. The CDR3 is made up of 14 amino acids. Germline loops: CDR1 SGDLS, CDR2 YYNGEE. The V and J ends lost 3 bases and 6 bases, in that order; junction bases with no gene match: 2. The CDR3 bases are TGTGCCAGCAGCGGGACAGGGCCTAATTCACCCCTCCACTTT. Translated: CASSGTGPNSPLHF.

This rearrangement joins TRBV11-2 to TRBJ2-5; D is unresolved. With 2 bases removed from V and 1 base from J, the gap between germline ends came to 11 bases. This CDR3 is 15 amino acids long. The V gene's germline CDR1 is SGHAT and CDR2 FQNNGV. The CDR3 nucleotides read TGTGCCAGCAGCTTAAGACGGAGCTTCCAAGAGACCCAGTACTTC. Encoded protein: CASSLRRSFQETQYF.

The V gene is TRBV10-3, the J gene TRBJ2-2, with D unresolved. CDR3 size: 12 residues. Germline values: CDR1 ENHRY, CDR2 SYGVKD. The V end was cut by 2 bases, the J end by 6 bases, with 4 bases between. For the CDR3, the DNA is TGTGCCATCAGTGAGCGGTCCGGGGAGCTGTTTTTT. Encoded protein: CAISERSGELFF.

The rearrangement uses TRBV19 and TRBJ2-3; 8 nucleotides line up with TRBD2. This CDR3 is 16 amino acids long. After removal of 5 bases from V and 0 bases from J, the junction contained 7 bases not matched to a gene. Germline CDR1 LNHDA, CDR2 SQIVND (reference sequence). The CDR3 DNA reads as TGTGCCAGTAGTTACGCTAGCGGGTCAAGCACAGATACGCAGTATTTT. Its protein product is CASSYASGSSTDTQYF.

The V gene is TRBV3-1 (or the pseudogene TRBV3-2), the J gene TRBJ2-3; tentatively, D is TRBD2 (6 bases). From germline, CDR1 is LGHDT and CDR2 YNNKEL (reference sequence). CDR3 length: 14 amino acids. V was pared by 6 bases and J by 6 bases, with 16 bases between. The CDR3 region is CASRDGSAHDTQYF. CDR3 nucleotide sequence: TGTGCCAGCAGGGACGGGAGCGCGCATGATACGCAGTATTTT.